This T cell receptor beta chain comes out of a study of radiotherapy plus CTLA-4 blockade in lung cancer. On the study more broadly: Overall, around 19% of patients showed an objective response, while roughly 28% attained disease control.

The V gene end was trimmed by 3 bases and the J gene end by 5 bases; junction bases not matched to a gene: 4. The CDR3 spans 14 residues. The germline V gene has CDR1 MNHEY and CDR2 SMNVEV (reference sequence). Measured with immunoSEQ multiplex PCR; TCRdb has only the in-frame clones, and not every one. Among 85,000 to 90,000 clones listed, roughly 70% were seen once. The table lists this clone with a few counts. The gene calls are TRBV27 and TRBJ2-1; 7 bases are shared with TRBD2. This TCR was sampled from a human donor with non-small cell lung cancer that progressed on radiotherapy plus ipilimumab. The input for sequencing was peripheral blood, taken from a patient treated with radiotherapy plus ipilimumab. The CDR3 region is CASSFGGGDNEQFF. DNA for the CDR3: TGTGCCAGCAGTTTTGGGGGAGGGGACAATGAGCAGTTCTTC.